This T cell receptor (beta chain) was identified during a study of cytomegalovirus exposure and HLA in healthy donors. Broader study findings: In a later analysis, compared with equally common non-associated chains, HLA-associated beta chains were more expanded. Fewer N-insertions (relative to the approximately 700-donor mean) were reportedly seen in an Asian-associated ancestry cluster in a later analysis. Being productive about 87% or about 30% of the time was typical of most TCR beta V segments in an earlier analysis.

With regard to this clone: What it binds is unknown.

Primers included in the PCR were 60 Vbeta and 13 Jbeta primers. The repertoire was sequenced with immunoSEQ multiplex PCR; TCRdb's copy has only in-frame clones and lacks some. The sample shows about 110,000 clones, 65% to 85% of them seen only once. Germline-derived CDR1 and CDR2 are WSHSY and SAAADI. CDR3 length equals 14 residues. V gave up 4 bases and J gave up 0 bases, with 7 bases separating them. Sequencing used PBMCs. The rearrangement joins TRBV10-2 to TRBJ1-5, with D possibly being TRBD1 (5 bases). The receptor comes from a male donor in good health and CMV-seronegative. The CDR3 DNA follows: TGCGCCAGCAGTGGACAGTATAGCAATCAGCCCCAGCATTTT. This encodes CASSGQYSNQPQHF.